The rows below give T cell receptor beta chains drawn from one sample of a study of identical twins. TCRdb redid the calling of the 5' RACE reads with MiXCR, one entry per CDR3 protein. The data contain roughly 250,000 distinct CDR3 sequences, roughly an eighth of them singletons. Specimen: memory (CD45RO+) T cells sorted from blood. The receptors shown here come from a woman younger than 35 in good health. CDR3s include the opening cysteine and the closing phenylalanine or tryptophan. The D gene is left open where the match is weak. The size entry is marked missing in some rows and otherwise reads once, few, many or a size class.

cdr3_aa: CASSRPPRDLTF; cdr3_nt: TGTGCCAGCAGTCGACCCCCCCGGGATTTAACCTTC; j_call: TRBJ1-2; d_call: .; clone_size: many; v_call: TRBV6-5
cdr3_aa: CASSYRGSNSPLHF; cdr3_nt: TGTGCCAGCAGTTACCGGGGTAGTAATTCACCCCTCCACTTT; j_call: TRBJ1-6; d_call: .; clone_size: few; v_call: TRBV12-3/TRBV12-4
cdr3_aa: CASIPGQGSSNYGYTF; cdr3_nt: TGTGCCAGCATCCCGGGACAGGGCTCGTCTAACTATGGCTACACCTTC; j_call: TRBJ1-2; d_call: TRBD1; clone_size: .; v_call: TRBV6-1
cdr3_aa: CASSHLHSPLHF; cdr3_nt: TGTGCCAGCAGCCACTTGCATTCACCCCTCCACTTT; j_call: TRBJ1-6; d_call: .; clone_size: .; v_call: TRBV6-6
cdr3_aa: CSARAGVPYEQYF; cdr3_nt: TGCAGTGCTAGAGCGGGGGTCCCCTACGAGCAGTACTTC; j_call: TRBJ2-7; d_call: .; clone_size: .; v_call: TRBV20-1
cdr3_aa: CASSAFLQETQYF; cdr3_nt: TGTGCCAGCAGCGCGTTCCTCCAAGAGACCCAGTACTTC; j_call: TRBJ2-5; d_call: .; clone_size: .; v_call: TRBV14
cdr3_aa: CASSQDGPRNPGDTQYF; cdr3_nt: TGCGCCAGCAGCCAAGATGGCCCCCGCAATCCGGGGGATACGCAGTATTTT; j_call: TRBJ2-3; d_call: .; clone_size: few; v_call: TRBV4-3
cdr3_aa: CASGVSRGRLGYTF; cdr3_nt: TGTGCCAGCGGAGTTTCCAGGGGGCGACTTGGCTACACCTTC; j_call: TRBJ1-2; d_call: TRBD1; clone_size: few; v_call: TRBV9
cdr3_aa: CASRTGQETQYF; cdr3_nt: TGTGCCAGCAGGACGGGACAAGAGACCCAGTACTTC; j_call: TRBJ2-5; d_call: .; clone_size: .; v_call: TRBV12-3/TRBV12-4
cdr3_aa: CASRDGAVGYTF; cdr3_nt: TGTGCCAGCAGAGACGGGGCGGTAGGCTACACCTTC; j_call: TRBJ1-2; d_call: .; clone_size: .; v_call: TRBV6-5
cdr3_aa: CSAPWRGEAQYF; cdr3_nt: TGCAGTGCCCCCTGGCGGGGGGAGGCGCAGTATTTT; j_call: TRBJ2-3; d_call: TRBD2; clone_size: many; v_call: TRBV20-1
cdr3_aa: CAWSPIETQYF; cdr3_nt: TGTGCCTGGAGTCCGATAGAGACCCAGTACTTC; j_call: TRBJ2-5; d_call: .; clone_size: many; v_call: TRBV30
cdr3_aa: CASSETRGGTDTQYF; cdr3_nt: TGTGCCAGCAGTGAAACGCGGGGGGGCACAGATACGCAGTATTTT; j_call: TRBJ2-3; d_call: TRBD2; clone_size: many; v_call: TRBV6-1
cdr3_aa: CASSFLSHRAADTQYF; cdr3_nt: TGTGCCAGCAGCTTTCTGAGCCACCGGGCGGCCGATACGCAGTATTTT; j_call: TRBJ2-3; d_call: .; clone_size: .; v_call: TRBV11-2
cdr3_aa: CASRPSGTLYNEQFF; cdr3_nt: TGTGCCAGCAGACCCAGCGGGACTCTTTACAATGAGCAGTTCTTC; j_call: TRBJ2-1; d_call: TRBD2; clone_size: few; v_call: TRBV6-1
cdr3_aa: CASSLNFGANVLTF; cdr3_nt: TGTGCCAGCAGCTTGAATTTCGGGGCCAACGTCCTGACTTTC; j_call: TRBJ2-6; d_call: .; clone_size: .; v_call: TRBV27
cdr3_aa: CASSEGAGMSGYIF; cdr3_nt: TGTGCCAGCAGTGAAGGGGCAGGGATGAGTGGCTACATCTTC; j_call: TRBJ1-2; d_call: .; clone_size: .; v_call: TRBV2
cdr3_aa: CASSYSGGGTEAFF; cdr3_nt: TGTGCCAGCAGTTACTCGGGAGGCGGCACTGAAGCTTTCTTT; j_call: TRBJ1-1; d_call: .; clone_size: many; v_call: TRBV6-5
cdr3_aa: CASSVGFGVAEQYF; cdr3_nt: TGTGCCAGCAGCGTAGGATTCGGAGTGGCCGAGCAGTACTTC; j_call: TRBJ2-7; d_call: .; clone_size: .; v_call: TRBV9
cdr3_aa: CASSIETSGAIHEQYF; cdr3_nt: TGTGCCAGCAGCATAGAGACTAGCGGGGCCATCCACGAGCAGTACTTC; j_call: TRBJ2-7; d_call: TRBD2; clone_size: many; v_call: TRBV7-2
cdr3_aa: CAAQGSYEQYF; cdr3_nt: TGTGCCGCACAGGGTTCCTACGAGCAGTACTTC; j_call: TRBJ2-7; d_call: .; clone_size: .; v_call: TRBV6-5
cdr3_aa: CSARIDGLAKSTDTQYF; cdr3_nt: TGCAGTGCTAGAATTGACGGACTAGCGAAGAGCACAGATACGCAGTATTTT; j_call: TRBJ2-3; d_call: TRBD2; clone_size: .; v_call: TRBV20-1
cdr3_aa: CASSYPVTGELFF; cdr3_nt: TGTGCCAGCAGTTACCCCGTAACCGGGGAGCTGTTTTTT; j_call: TRBJ2-2; d_call: .; clone_size: .; v_call: TRBV6-2/TRBV6-3
cdr3_aa: CASSPTGRNTEAFF; cdr3_nt: TGTGCCAGCAGCCCTACAGGTCGGAACACTGAAGCTTTCTTT; j_call: TRBJ1-1; d_call: .; clone_size: .; v_call: TRBV9
cdr3_aa: CASSSQDPQFF; cdr3_nt: TGTGCCAGCAGCTCCCAGGATCCACAGTTCTTC; j_call: TRBJ2-1; d_call: .; clone_size: .; v_call: TRBV11-3
cdr3_aa: CASSDRYEQYF; cdr3_nt: TGTGCCAGCAGTGACCGTTACGAGCAGTACTTC; j_call: TRBJ2-7; d_call: .; clone_size: few; v_call: TRBV2
cdr3_aa: CASSQRLASGGNEQFF; cdr3_nt: TGTGCCAGCAGCCAAAGGTTGGCTAGCGGGGGCAATGAGCAGTTCTTC; j_call: TRBJ2-1; d_call: TRBD2; clone_size: many; v_call: TRBV7-2
cdr3_aa: CATSRDTRYEQYF; cdr3_nt: TGTGCCACCAGCAGAGACACCCGCTACGAGCAGTACTTC; j_call: TRBJ2-7; d_call: .; clone_size: .; v_call: TRBV15
cdr3_aa: CASSSDRNNEQFF; cdr3_nt: TGTGCCAGCAGCTCCGACAGAAACAATGAGCAGTTCTTC; j_call: TRBJ2-1; d_call: .; clone_size: .; v_call: TRBV7-9
cdr3_aa: CSARGGLSGGYEQYF; cdr3_nt: TGCAGTGCTAGAGGTGGGCTATCGGGGGGCTACGAGCAGTACTTC; j_call: TRBJ2-7; d_call: TRBD2; clone_size: few; v_call: TRBV20-1
cdr3_aa: CASSVTSSYNSPLHF; cdr3_nt: TGTGCCAGCAGCGTTACGAGCTCCTATAATTCACCCCTCCACTTT; j_call: TRBJ1-6; d_call: .; clone_size: few; v_call: TRBV9
cdr3_aa: CASSLPGQPYGYTF; cdr3_nt: TGTGCCAGCAGCCTTCCGGGACAGCCCTATGGCTACACCTTC; j_call: TRBJ1-2; d_call: TRBD1; clone_size: many; v_call: TRBV7-9
cdr3_aa: CARGPGRLYGYTF; cdr3_nt: TGTGCCAGGGGCCCCGGACGCCTCTATGGCTACACCTTC; j_call: TRBJ1-2; d_call: .; clone_size: .; v_call: TRBV5-2
cdr3_aa: CASSLGPQVLGAGELFF; cdr3_nt: TGCGCCAGCAGCTTGGGCCCCCAAGTTCTTGGAGCCGGGGAGCTGTTTTTT; j_call: TRBJ2-2; d_call: .; clone_size: .; v_call: TRBV5-1
cdr3_aa: CASGQVGDTQYF; cdr3_nt: TGTGCCAGCGGGCAGGTAGGAGATACGCAGTATTTT; j_call: TRBJ2-3; d_call: .; clone_size: few; v_call: TRBV7-9
cdr3_aa: CSAGGGAGGGSGYTF; cdr3_nt: TGCAGTGCAGGCGGGGGGGCAGGGGGCGGAAGCGGCTACACCTTC; j_call: TRBJ1-2; d_call: TRBD1; clone_size: .; v_call: TRBV20-1
cdr3_aa: CASSQDPPNTQYF; cdr3_nt: TGCGCCAGCAGCCAAGATCCCCCGAATACGCAGTATTTT; j_call: TRBJ2-3; d_call: .; clone_size: .; v_call: TRBV4-3
cdr3_aa: CASTDGSSYNEQFF; cdr3_nt: TGCGCCAGCACGGACGGTAGCTCCTACAATGAGCAGTTCTTC; j_call: TRBJ2-1; d_call: .; clone_size: many; v_call: TRBV5-1
cdr3_aa: CASSSQYRAVQPQHF; cdr3_nt: TGTGCCAGCAGTTCCCAGTACAGGGCGGTTCAGCCCCAGCATTTT; j_call: TRBJ1-5; d_call: .; clone_size: few; v_call: TRBV12-3/TRBV12-4
cdr3_aa: CASSSQAGTEAFF; cdr3_nt: TGTGCCAGCAGTTCCCAGGCGGGTACTGAAGCTTTCTTT; j_call: TRBJ1-1; d_call: .; clone_size: few; v_call: TRBV12-3/TRBV12-4
cdr3_aa: CASSLSGSRAQETQYF; cdr3_nt: TGTGCCAGCAGCTTATCCGGCAGCAGGGCGCAAGAGACCCAGTACTTC; j_call: TRBJ2-5; d_call: .; clone_size: .; v_call: TRBV7-3
cdr3_aa: CASSLGLAGVAGELFF; cdr3_nt: TGCGCCAGCAGCTTGGGTCTAGCGGGAGTGGCCGGGGAGCTGTTTTTT; j_call: TRBJ2-2; d_call: TRBD2; clone_size: .; v_call: TRBV5-1
cdr3_aa: CASSYGQGRTGELFF; cdr3_nt: TGTGCCAGCAGTTACGGACAGGGGAGGACCGGGGAGCTGTTTTTT; j_call: TRBJ2-2; d_call: TRBD1; clone_size: few; v_call: TRBV27
cdr3_aa: CASSLGAAGGVEQYF; cdr3_nt: TGTGCCAGCAGCCTTGGGGCAGCGGGAGGGGTAGAGCAGTACTTC; j_call: TRBJ2-7; d_call: TRBD2; clone_size: once; v_call: TRBV28
cdr3_aa: CASSAGQGSGYTF; cdr3_nt: TGTGCCAGCAGTGCCGGACAGGGAAGTGGCTACACCTTC; j_call: TRBJ1-2; d_call: TRBD1; clone_size: many; v_call: TRBV27
cdr3_aa: CASIPYGSGTGELFF; cdr3_nt: TGTGCCAGCATCCCCTACGGGAGTGGGACCGGGGAGCTGTTTTTT; j_call: TRBJ2-2; d_call: .; clone_size: few; v_call: TRBV6-2/TRBV6-3
cdr3_aa: CASSPDRDNQPQHF; cdr3_nt: TGTGCCAGCAGCCCGGACAGGGATAATCAGCCCCAGCATTTT; j_call: TRBJ1-5; d_call: TRBD1; clone_size: many; v_call: TRBV6-1
cdr3_aa: CASSQEVGYNEQFF; cdr3_nt: TGTGCCAGCAGCCAAGAGGTCGGGTACAATGAGCAGTTCTTC; j_call: TRBJ2-1; d_call: .; clone_size: .; v_call: TRBV4-2
cdr3_aa: CASIKDLSGNNEQFF; cdr3_nt: TGTGCCAGCATCAAAGACCTCAGCGGGAATAATGAGCAGTTCTTC; j_call: TRBJ2-1; d_call: TRBD2; clone_size: many; v_call: TRBV7-2
cdr3_aa: CASSQGRDTQYF; cdr3_nt: TGCGCCAGCAGCCAAGGGCGAGATACGCAGTATTTT; j_call: TRBJ2-3; d_call: .; clone_size: .; v_call: TRBV4-3
cdr3_aa: CASSQALTTGLADQETQYF; cdr3_nt: TGTGCCAGCAGCCAGGCCTTAACAACCGGACTAGCCGACCAAGAGACCCAGTACTTC; j_call: TRBJ2-5; d_call: TRBD2; clone_size: many; v_call: TRBV3-1
cdr3_aa: CASNLVASGRNEQFF; cdr3_nt: TGTGCCAGCAACCTCGTGGCTAGCGGGAGAAATGAGCAGTTCTTC; j_call: TRBJ2-1; d_call: TRBD2; clone_size: .; v_call: TRBV12-3/TRBV12-4
cdr3_aa: CASSLGGALSAGELFF; cdr3_nt: TGTGCCAGCAGCTTAGGCGGGGCCCTTTCGGCCGGGGAGCTGTTTTTT; j_call: TRBJ2-2; d_call: .; clone_size: .; v_call: TRBV11-3